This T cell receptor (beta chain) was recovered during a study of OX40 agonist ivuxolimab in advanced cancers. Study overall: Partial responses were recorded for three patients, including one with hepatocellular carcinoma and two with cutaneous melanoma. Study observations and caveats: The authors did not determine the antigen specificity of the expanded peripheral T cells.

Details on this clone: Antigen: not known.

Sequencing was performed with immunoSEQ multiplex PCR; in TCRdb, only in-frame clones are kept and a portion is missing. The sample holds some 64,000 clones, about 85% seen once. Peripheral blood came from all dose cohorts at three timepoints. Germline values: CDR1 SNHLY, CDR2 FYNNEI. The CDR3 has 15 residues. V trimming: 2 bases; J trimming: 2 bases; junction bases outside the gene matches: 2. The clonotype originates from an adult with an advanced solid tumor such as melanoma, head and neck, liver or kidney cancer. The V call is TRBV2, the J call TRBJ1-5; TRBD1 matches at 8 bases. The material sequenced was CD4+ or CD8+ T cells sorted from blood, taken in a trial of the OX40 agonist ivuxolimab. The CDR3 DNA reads TGTGCCAGCAGTGAACAGGGGGCCGGCAATCAGCCCCAGCATTTT. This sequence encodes CASSEQGAGNQPQHF.